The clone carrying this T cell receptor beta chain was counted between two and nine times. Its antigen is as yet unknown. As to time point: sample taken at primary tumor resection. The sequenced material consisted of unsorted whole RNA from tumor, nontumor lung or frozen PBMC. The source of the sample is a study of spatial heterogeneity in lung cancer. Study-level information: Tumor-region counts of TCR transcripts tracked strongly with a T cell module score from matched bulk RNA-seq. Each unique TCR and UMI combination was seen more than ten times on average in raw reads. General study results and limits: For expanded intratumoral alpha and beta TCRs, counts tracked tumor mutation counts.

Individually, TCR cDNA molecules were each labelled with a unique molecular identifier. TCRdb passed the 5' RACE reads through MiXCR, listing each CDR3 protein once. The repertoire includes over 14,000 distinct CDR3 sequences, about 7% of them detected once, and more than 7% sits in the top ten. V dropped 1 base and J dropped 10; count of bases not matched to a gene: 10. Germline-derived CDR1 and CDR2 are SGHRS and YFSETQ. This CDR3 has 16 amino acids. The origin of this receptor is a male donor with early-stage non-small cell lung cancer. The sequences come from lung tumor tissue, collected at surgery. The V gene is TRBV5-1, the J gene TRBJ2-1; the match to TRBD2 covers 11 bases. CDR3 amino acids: CASSLNGLAGSLEQFF. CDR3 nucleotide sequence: TGCGCCAGCAGCTTGAACGGACTAGCGGGCTCCCTCGAGCAGTTCTTC.